Listed here is a single T cell receptor beta chain. Its antigen is not identified. These data originate in a study of blood T cells in healthy people across ages. Trimming shortened V by 2 bases and J by 6 bases, and 8 bases separated the two germline ends. Germline V CDR1 and CDR2: DFQATT, SNEGSKA (reference sequence). The CDR3 extends over 12 amino acids. Overall study findings and caveats: Shifts in expanded clonotypes may have been confounded by donor CMV status, which was unknown.

With a J-beta primer mix and a sample-barcoded 5' primer, a second PCR ran about 6 to 11 cycles. Each CDR3 protein is one row after TCRdb ran MiXCR on the 5' RACE reads. The table records 1.2 million to 1.5 million distinct CDR3 sequences, 55% to 75% of them present only once. Material for sequencing was blood. The source is a man aged 18 to 29 in good health. The gene calls are TRBV20-1 and TRBJ2-1; D remains unclear. CDR3 sequence (DNA): TGCAGTGCTAGACCGTTCCTCAATGAGCAGTTCTTC. The encoded protein is CSARPFLNEQFF.